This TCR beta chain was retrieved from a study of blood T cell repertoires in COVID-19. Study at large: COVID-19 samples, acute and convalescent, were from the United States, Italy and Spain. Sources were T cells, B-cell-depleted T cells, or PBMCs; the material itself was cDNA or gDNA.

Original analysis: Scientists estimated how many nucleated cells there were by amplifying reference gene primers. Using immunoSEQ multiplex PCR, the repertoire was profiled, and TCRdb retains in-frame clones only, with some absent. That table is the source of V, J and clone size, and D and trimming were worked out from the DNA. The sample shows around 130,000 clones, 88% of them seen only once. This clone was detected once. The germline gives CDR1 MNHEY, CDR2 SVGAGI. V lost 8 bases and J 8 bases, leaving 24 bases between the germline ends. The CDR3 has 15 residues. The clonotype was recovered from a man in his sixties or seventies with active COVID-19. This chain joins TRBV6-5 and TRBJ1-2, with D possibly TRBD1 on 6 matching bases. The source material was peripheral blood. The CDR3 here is CASRPEGERGRGYTF. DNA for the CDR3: TGTGCCAGCCGTCCCGAGGGAGAGAGGGGGAGAGGCTACACCTTC.